This T cell receptor beta chain is from a study of naive and memory T cell subsets. Both TRBC1 and TRBC2 were covered by a beta constant-region primer of two equimolar oligonucleotides. Nested alpha and beta constant-region primers with the SP2 primer drove four PCR rounds on ligated cDNA. TCRdb re-analysed the UMI-ligation and nested PCR reads in MiXCR, keeping a single row per CDR3 protein. The table has tens of thousands of distinct CDR3 sequences, roughly 9.2% seen once. Findings of the study overall: Over 95% of naive TCR sequences appeared only once, unlike memory subsets.

The germline V gene encodes CDR1 SQVTM and CDR2 ANQGSEA. J was trimmed by 0 bases and V by 4 bases; bases with no gene match: 2. The CDR3 sequence is 13 residues long. As regards this clonotype: Its target is not known.

The sample consisted of naive CD8+ T cells from blood. V and J are TRBV29-1 and TRBJ2-7, with 8 bases fitting TRBD1. This TCR came from a human donor in good health. The CDR3 reads CSVGTGNSYEQYF. In nucleotides, the CDR3 is TGCAGCGTTGGGACAGGGAACTCCTACGAGCAGTACTTC.